This TCR beta chain originates from a study of CD8+ T cells in alopecia areata. On the study more broadly: Twice a day, 5 to 10 mg of oral tofacitinib was administered to treated patients. Whole-study findings and limits: Links between baseline CD8+ expansion and response need larger treated cohorts. Tofacitinib yielded significantly lower scalp clonality and fewer expanded CD8+ clones among the top 100.

Of note for this clone: Its antigen is not identified.

V dropped 6 bases and J dropped 1; count of bases not matched to a gene: 8. Germline loops: CDR1 MDHEN, CDR2 SYDVKM. The CDR3 extends over 16 amino acids. cDNA serving as the sequencing template came from extracted, reverse transcribed RNA. Assay: immunoSEQ multiplex PCR; the TCRdb copy retains only in-frame clones and omits some. The sample shows 85,000 to 95,000 clones, 60% to 80% of them seen only once. Treatment here: oral pan-JAK inhibitor, 5-10 mg twice daily. Sequencing was performed on CD8+ T cells sorted from blood, taken around week 42, from a patient treated with tofacitinib. This chain links TRBV28 with TRBJ2-1, with 8 nucleotides matching TRBD2. The sequence derives from a human donor with alopecia areata. This CDR3 reads CASREQERGSYNEQFF. CDR3 sequence (DNA): TGTGCCAGCAGGGAGCAGGAGCGGGGGTCCTACAATGAGCAGTTCTTC.